The 24 T cell receptor beta chains below were found in one sample sequenced in a study of blood T cell repertoires in COVID-19. The table came from immunoSEQ multiplex PCR; TCRdb's copy has only in-frame clones and leaves some out. The sample has 150,000 to 200,000 clones; less than 90% are singletons. The sequenced material came from peripheral blood. These receptors all stem from a woman in her 70s with COVID-19, enrolled during active disease.

V is TRBV5-4 and J is TRBJ2-7, with TRBD2 identical over 7 bases. This CDR3 spans 15 amino acids. Germline lookup yields CDR1 SGHNT and CDR2 YYREEE (reference sequence). V was pared by 4 bases and J by 1 base, with 8 bases of the junction left unmatched. DNA of the CDR3: TGTGCCAGCAGCGAATCCGCTAGCGGATCCTACGAGCAGTACTTC. The encoded protein is CASSESASGSYEQYF.

The rearrangement links TRBV5-1 to TRBJ1-4, with TRBD1 as a possible D gene (5 bases). This CDR3 spans 14 amino acids. Germline assignment: CDR1 SGHRS and CDR2 YFSETQ. V was clipped by 2 bases and J by 10 bases, with 15 bases between them. The DNA of the CDR3 is TGCGCCAGCAGCTTAGGGGAAAGGCAAGGAAAACTGTTTTTT. Protein product: CASSLGERQGKLFF. The whole variable domain, filled in from reference TRBV5-1 and TRBJ1-4, reads KAGVTQTPRYLIKTRGQQVTLSCSPISGHRSVSWYQQTPGQGLQFLFEYFSETQRNKGNFPGRFSGRQFSNSRSEMNVSTLELGDSALYLCASSLGERQGKLFFGSGTQLSVL.

The V gene is TRBV11-2, the J gene TRBJ1-2; no clear D gene. V was pared by 5 bases and J by 8 bases, with 21 bases between. This CDR3 contains 15 residues. CDR1 and CDR2 from the germline V gene are SGHAT and FQNNGV. The CDR3 DNA follows: TGTGCCAGCAGCCCCGACCACGTCCGGGTTGAGGGCTACACCTTC. The encoded protein is CASSPDHVRVEGYTF.

The V gene is TRBV24-1, the J gene TRBJ2-2, with 7 positions matching TRBD1. V lost 3 bases, J lost 5 bases, and 8 bases stayed unmatched. The germline CDR1 and CDR2 sequences are KGHDR and SFDVKD. The CDR3 consists of 16 residues. The CDR3 sequence: CATSDLRQGGTGELFF. Written as DNA, the CDR3 is TGTGCCACCAGTGATCTTCGACAGGGCGGGACCGGGGAGCTGTTTTTT.

The rearrangement joins TRBV9 to TRBJ1-2, with 8 bases aligning to TRBD1. Germline V gene data show CDR1 as SGDLS and CDR2 as YYNGEE. There are 15 residues in the CDR3. V lost 0 bases and J lost 5; bases outside the gene matches: 6. The CDR3 DNA reads as TGTGCCAGCAGCGTAGCAGGGGGCGATAGGTATGGCTACACCTTC. It translates to CASSVAGGDRYGYTF.

The V and J genes are TRBV30 and TRBJ2-5, with D perhaps matching TRBD2 (6 bases). V lost 6 bases to trimming and J lost 2 bases, with 25 bases between them. Germline V gives CDR1 GTSNPN, CDR2 SVGIG (reference sequence). The CDR3 runs 17 residues. CDR3 residues: CACKGISGYGWQETQYF. In DNA, the CDR3 is TGTGCCTGCAAAGGCATTAGCGGCTACGGCTGGCAAGAGACCCAGTACTTC.

This clone has only one observation. The V and J genes are TRBV5-1 and TRBJ2-1, with D possibly matching TRBD1 (5 bases). CDR3 length: 16 amino acids. Per the germline V gene, CDR1 is SGHRS and CDR2 is YFSETQ. V was trimmed by 4 bases and J by 0 bases, leaving 14 bases between them. CDR3 in DNA: TGCGCCAGCAGCCATATAGGGGTTAACTCCTACAATGAGCAGTTCTTC. Translating gives CASSHIGVNSYNEQFF.

The rearrangement uses TRBV24-1 and TRBJ2-5; 9 bases agree with TRBD1. This CDR3 spans 15 amino acids. Germline CDR1 is KGHDR and CDR2 is SFDVKD. With V trimmed by 4 bases and J by 1 base, 3 bases remained unmatched. This chain's CDR3 is CATSDSTGGQETQYF. CDR3 DNA: TGTGCCACCAGTGACTCGACAGGGGGCCAAGAGACCCAGTACTTC.

The rearrangement joins TRBV6-1 to TRBJ1-6; no clear D. The V end lost 0 bases, the J end lost 4 bases, and 7 bases lay between the germline ends. Germline values: CDR1 MNHNS, CDR2 SASEGT. The length of the CDR3 is 15 residues. The CDR3 spells CASSEARSYNSPLHF. The DNA for the CDR3 is TGTGCCAGCAGTGAAGCCCGGTCTTATAATTCACCCCTCCACTTT.

This chain uses TRBV27 with TRBJ1-1, with a possible D match to TRBD1 (6 bases). The CDR3 has 19 residues. The germline CDR1 and CDR2 sequences are MNHEY and SMNVEV (reference sequence). V was shortened by 2 bases and J by 5 bases, with 27 bases between the two germline ends. CDR3 nucleotide sequence: TGTGCCAGCAGTTTAATCCCCCCTGGGGGCAGGTCGGGCGGGACTGAAGCTTTCTTT. As protein: CASSLIPPGGRSGGTEAFF.

A single count supports this clone. The chain has TRBV5-6 and TRBJ2-3; D perhaps matches TRBD2 (5 bases). Germline loops: CDR1 SGHDT, CDR2 YYEEEE. The CDR3 is 15 residues long. Deletions cut 2 bases from V and 2 bases from J, with 12 bases between. The CDR3 DNA reads as TGTGCCAGCAGCTTTTTGGCGGGTGACACAGATACGCAGTATTTT. Encoded protein: CASSFLAGDTDTQYF.

The chain uses TRBV28 and TRBJ1-4; 9 bases match TRBD1. V lost 8 bases and J lost 8; bases outside the gene matches: 9. The V gene's germline CDR1 is MDHEN and CDR2 SYDVKM. This CDR3 comprises 14 residues. The CDR3 is CASGLTGGKEKLFF. The DNA of the CDR3 is TGTGCCAGCGGGCTGACAGGGGGAAAAGAAAAACTGTTTTTT.

CDR3 protein: CASRDQGAPEYGYTF. The CDR3 nucleotides read TGTGCCAGCAGAGACCAGGGGGCGCCGGAGTATGGCTACACCTTC. The gene calls are TRBV28 and TRBJ1-2; TRBD1 agrees at 8 bases. The junction had 11 bases not matched to a gene; V was cut back by 6 bases and J by 5 bases. Per the germline V gene, CDR1 is MDHEN and CDR2 is SYDVKM. The CDR3 length is 15 residues.

This clone was seen more than once but under ten times. The chain is built from TRBV7-8 and TRBJ2-7; tentative D call: TRBD1 (7 bases). Between the trimmed V and J ends, which lost 3 bases and 6 bases, there was a span of 12 bases. This CDR3 has 13 amino acids. CDR1 SGHVS and CDR2 FQNEAQ come from the germline V gene. CDR3 sequence reads: CASSLNQGGEQYV. In DNA, the CDR3 is TGTGCCAGCAGCTTGAATCAGGGGGGCGAGCAGTACGTC.

The chain uses TRBV28 and TRBJ2-1, with 9 positions matching TRBD1. The CDR3 has 16 amino acids. Germline CDR1 and CDR2: MDHEN and SYDVKM. The V gene end was trimmed by 6 bases and the J gene end by 0 bases; junction bases not matched to a gene: 6. CDR3 region: CASRRGTGSSYNEQFF. Here the CDR3 DNA reads TGTGCCAGCAGGCGGGGGACAGGGAGCTCCTACAATGAGCAGTTCTTC.

This chain links TRBV27 with TRBJ2-5, with D possibly being TRBD2 (5 bases). Germline V CDR1 and CDR2: MNHEY, SMNVEV (reference sequence). The CDR3 sequence is 13 residues long. Deletions cut 2 bases from V and 2 bases from J, with 6 bases between. The CDR3 DNA is TGTGCCAGCAGTTTAAGGAGGCAAGAGACCCAGTACTTC. As protein: CASSLRRQETQYF.

The rearrangement uses TRBV6-1 and TRBJ1-2, with 7 bases matching TRBD1. The CDR3 runs 16 residues. Germline CDR1 reads MNHNS; CDR2 reads SASEGT. V was clipped by 1 base and J by 2 bases; unmatched bases: 7. Here the CDR3 reads CASSEVPGQKNYGYTF. In nucleotides, the CDR3 is TGTGCCAGCAGTGAAGTACCGGGACAGAAGAACTATGGCTACACCTTC.

The V call is TRBV18, the J call TRBJ2-1; the D gene is possibly TRBD1 (6 bases). CDR3 size: 14 residues. Germline-derived CDR1 and CDR2 are KGHSH and LQKENI. V lost 4 bases, J lost 6 bases, and 13 bases lay in between. CDR3 nucleotide sequence: TGTGCCAGCTCACGGGCTACAGGGCTCAATGAGCAGTTCTTC. Translation: CASSRATGLNEQFF.

This sequence joins TRBV20-1 and TRBJ1-1; D uncertain. Trimming shortened V by 3 bases and J by 5 bases, and 10 bases separated the two germline ends. Germline-derived CDR1 and CDR2 are DFQATT and SNEGSKA (reference sequence). There are 12 residues in the CDR3. CDR3 bases: TGCAGTGCTAGTGCGGGGAGAACTGAAGCTTTCTTT. It codes for CSASAGRTEAFF.

The chain employs TRBV6-5 and TRBJ2-3; weak D call: TRBD2 (6 bases). The V gene's germline CDR1 is MNHEY and CDR2 SVGAGI. CDR3 size: 14 residues. The germline V and J ends were trimmed by 7 bases and 3 bases, with 14 bases remaining between them. CDR3 residues: CASTRGGRTDTQYF. CDR3 nucleotides: TGTGCCAGCACCCGTGGTGGGAGGACAGATACGCAGTATTTT.

The V gene is TRBV12-3 or TRBV12-4, the J gene TRBJ1-2; D not resolved. The V and J ends lost 2 bases and 5 bases respectively, with 9 bases between them. The CDR3 is made up of 13 amino acids. This CDR3 is CASSLSEFYGYTF. The CDR3, as DNA: TGTGCCAGCAGTTTATCTGAGTTTTATGGCTACACCTTC.

V gene TRBV7-8 combines with J gene TRBJ1-6; 8 bases are a match to TRBD1. J gave up 10 bases and V 4 bases, and 12 bases lay outside the gene matches. CDR3 length: 16 amino acids. Germline V CDR1 and CDR2: SGHVS, FQNEAQ. The CDR3 region is CASSSRADRVNSPLHF. DNA for the CDR3: TGTGCCAGCAGCTCAAGAGCGGACAGGGTAAACTCACCCCTCCACTTT.

The rearrangement uses TRBV7-2 and TRBJ2-7; a weak D match, TRBD2 (6 bases). Trimming shortened V by 1 base and J by 3 bases, and 19 bases separated the two germline ends. The CDR3 extends over 17 amino acids. The germline V gene has CDR1 SGHTA and CDR2 FQGNSA. The CDR3 DNA reads TGTGCCAGCAGCTTAGTAAGTGGCGGGACCCCCCTCTACGAGCAGTACTTC. Amino acid sequence: CASSLVSGGTPLYEQYF.

This clone came up a few times. The rearrangement links TRBV5-1 to TRBJ1-1; D may be TRBD1 (5 bases). In germline, CDR1 is SGHRS, CDR2 YFSETQ. Between the trimmed V and J ends, which lost 5 bases and 0 bases, there was a span of 11 bases. The CDR3 is made up of 14 amino acids. This CDR3 reads CASRTALMNTEAFF. The CDR3 bases are TGCGCCAGCAGGACAGCCCTCATGAACACTGAAGCTTTCTTT.